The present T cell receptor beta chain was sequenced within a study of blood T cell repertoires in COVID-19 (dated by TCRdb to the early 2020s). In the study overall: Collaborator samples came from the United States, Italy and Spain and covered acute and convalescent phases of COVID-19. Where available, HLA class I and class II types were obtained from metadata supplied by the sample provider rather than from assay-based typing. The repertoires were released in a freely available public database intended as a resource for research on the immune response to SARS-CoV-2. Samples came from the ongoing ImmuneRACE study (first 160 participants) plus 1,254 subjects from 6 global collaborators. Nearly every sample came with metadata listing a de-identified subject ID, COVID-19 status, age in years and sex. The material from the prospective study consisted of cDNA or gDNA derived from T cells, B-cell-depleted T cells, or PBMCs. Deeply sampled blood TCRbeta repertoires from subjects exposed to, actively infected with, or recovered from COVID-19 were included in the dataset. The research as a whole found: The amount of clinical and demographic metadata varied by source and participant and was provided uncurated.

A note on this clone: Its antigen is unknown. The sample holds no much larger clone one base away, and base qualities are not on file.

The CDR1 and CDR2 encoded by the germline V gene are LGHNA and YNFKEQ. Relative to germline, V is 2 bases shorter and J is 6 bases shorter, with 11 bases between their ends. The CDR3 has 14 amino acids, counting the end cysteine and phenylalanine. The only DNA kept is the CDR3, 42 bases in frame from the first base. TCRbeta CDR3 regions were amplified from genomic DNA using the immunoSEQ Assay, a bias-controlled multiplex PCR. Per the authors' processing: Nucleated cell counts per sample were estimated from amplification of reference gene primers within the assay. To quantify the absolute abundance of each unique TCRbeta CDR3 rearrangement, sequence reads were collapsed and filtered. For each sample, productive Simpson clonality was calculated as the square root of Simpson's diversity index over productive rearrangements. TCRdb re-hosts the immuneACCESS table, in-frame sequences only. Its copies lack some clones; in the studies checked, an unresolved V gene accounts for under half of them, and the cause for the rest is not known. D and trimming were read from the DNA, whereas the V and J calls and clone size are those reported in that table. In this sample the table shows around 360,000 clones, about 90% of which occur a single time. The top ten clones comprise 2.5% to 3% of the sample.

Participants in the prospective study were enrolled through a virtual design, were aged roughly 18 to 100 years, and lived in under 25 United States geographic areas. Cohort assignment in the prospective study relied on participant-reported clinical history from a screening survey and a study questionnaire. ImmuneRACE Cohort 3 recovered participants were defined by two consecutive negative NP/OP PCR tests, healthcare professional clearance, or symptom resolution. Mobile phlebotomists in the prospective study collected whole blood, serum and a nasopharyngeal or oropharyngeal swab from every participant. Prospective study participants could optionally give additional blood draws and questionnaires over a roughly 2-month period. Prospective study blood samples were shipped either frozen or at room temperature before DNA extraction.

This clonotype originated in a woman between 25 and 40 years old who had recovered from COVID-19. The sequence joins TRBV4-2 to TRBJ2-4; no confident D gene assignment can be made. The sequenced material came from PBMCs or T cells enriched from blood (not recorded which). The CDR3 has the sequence CASSQPPAVNIQYF. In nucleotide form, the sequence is TGTGCCAGCAGCCAACCCCCGGCGGTAAACATTCAGTACTTC.